The rows below give T cell receptor beta chains drawn from one sample of a study of shared clonotypes between healthy human individuals. Repertoires were generated with immunoSEQ multiplex PCR, while TCRdb's copy carries only in-frame clones and drops some. The table shows around 700,000 clones, with about 91% occurring only once. Source material: naive CD8+ T cells sorted from blood. All receptors derive from a young man in good health. CDR3s include the opening cysteine and the closing phenylalanine or tryptophan. D genes are given only for firm matches. Where a row states a size, it is once, few, many or the class of an expanded clone; other rows omit it.

v_gene	j_gene	d_gene	len	abundance	CDR3nt	CDR3aa
TRBV5-1	TRBJ2-3	TRBD2	16	NA	TGCGCCAGCAGCTTTATGCGGGAGAGTAGCACAGATACGCAGTATTTT	CASSFMRESSTDTQYF
TRBV4-1	TRBJ2-2	NA	16	NA	TGCGCCAGCAGCCACCCCAATACGGGAGACACCGGGGAGCTGTTTTTT	CASSHPNTGDTGELFF
TRBV5-5	TRBJ2-5	TRBD1	14	NA	TGTGCCAGCAGCGCTGACAGGGTGGGAGAGACCCAGTACTTC	CASSADRVGETQYF
TRBV6-5	TRBJ2-2	NA	13	NA	TGTGCCAGCAAGGACATTAACACCGGGGAGCTGTTTTTT	CASKDINTGELFF
TRBV2	TRBJ2-7	TRBD2	12	NA	TGTGCCAGCGGGAGGGGCCCTGAGGGGCGAGACTTC	CASGRGPEGRDF
TRBV10-3	TRBJ2-5	NA	13	NA	TGTGCCATCAGTGAGTTGGGGTACGAGACCCAGTACTTC	CAISELGYETQYF
TRBV12-5	TRBJ2-5	NA	13	once	TGTGCTAGTGGTTTTGGGGGGAGGGAGACCCAGTACTTC	CASGFGGRETQYF
TRBV9	TRBJ2-5	TRBD2	15	NA	TGTGCCAGCAGCGTAGTAGCGGGAGGGTTTGAGACCCAGTACTTC	CASSVVAGGFETQYF
TRBV4-3	TRBJ1-1	NA	14	NA	TGCGCCAGCAGCCAAGATATAGGCGGGCCTGAAGCTTTCTTT	CASSQDIGGPEAFF
TRBV5-1	TRBJ2-7	TRBD2	12	NA	TGCGCCAGCAGCTTAGGGACTAACGAGCAGTACTTC	CASSLGTNEQYF
TRBV7-9	TRBJ2-6	NA	17	NA	TGTGCCAGCAGCTTGGGGGGACGGACCTCTGGGGCCAACGTCCTGACTTTC	CASSLGGRTSGANVLTF
TRBV5-5	TRBJ2-5	NA	14	NA	TGTGCCAGCATCCCCGGAACTGGGGAAGAGACCCAGTACTTC	CASIPGTGEETQYF
TRBV7-9	TRBJ2-7	TRBD1	14	NA	TGTGCCAGCAGCGAAAGGACAGGGCGCTACGAGCAGTACTTC	CASSERTGRYEQYF
TRBV7-9	TRBJ2-1	TRBD1	15	NA	TGTGCCAGCACAGGGGGCGTAGAGTTTGGAGATGAGCAGTTCTTC	CASTGGVEFGDEQFF
TRBV4-3	TRBJ2-7	NA	14	NA	TGCGCCAGCAGCCAAGATTTATCCCTAACCGAGCAGTACTTC	CASSQDLSLTEQYF
TRBV19	TRBJ2-4	NA	14	NA	TGTGCCAGTAGTGGTCTTGGGTCATTGGAGGGGCAGTACTTC	CASSGLGSLEGQYF
TRBV5-5	TRBJ1-5	TRBD1	14	NA	TGTGCCAGCAGCCTGACAGGGGACAATCAGCCCCAGCATTTT	CASSLTGDNQPQHF
TRBV15	TRBJ2-2	TRBD2	16	NA	TGTGCCACCAGCAGATTAGCGGGGATGAACACCGGGGAGCTGTTTTTT	CATSRLAGMNTGELFF
TRBV27	TRBJ1-1	NA	17	NA	TGTGCCAGCAGTTTATCGTTGGGAGAGTTAATGAACACTGAAGCTTTCTTT	CASSLSLGELMNTEAFF
TRBV29-1	TRBJ2-1	TRBD1	14	NA	TGCAGCGTTGCCCTACCGGGACAGGGGTATGAGCAGTTCTTC	CSVALPGQGYEQFF
TRBV19	TRBJ2-3	NA	15	NA	TGTGCCAGTAGTATCTCTGACAGATACACAGATACGCAGTATTTT	CASSISDRYTDTQYF
TRBV13	TRBJ2-7	TRBD2	15	few	TGTGCCAGCAGCTTCACTAGCGGGTTCCCCTACGAGCAGTACTTC	CASSFTSGFPYEQYF
TRBV4-2	TRBJ2-1	TRBD2	18	NA	TGTGCCAGCAGCCAGGACGGACTAGCGGGAGGGCCCTACAATGAGCAGTTCTTC	CASSQDGLAGGPYNEQFF
TRBV5-1	TRBJ2-1	TRBD2	14	NA	TGCGCCAGCAGCTTGGACGGGAGGGCCAATGAGCAGTTCTTC	CASSLDGRANEQFF
TRBV6-5	TRBJ2-2	NA	14	few	TGTGCCAGCAGTTATGGGGAGAACACCGGGGAGCTGTTTTTT	CASSYGENTGELFF
TRBV29-1	TRBJ2-1	NA	13	NA	TGCAGCGGGAACTATCCCACCAACAATGAGCAGTTCTTC	CSGNYPTNNEQFF
TRBV9	TRBJ1-3	TRBD1	16	NA	TGTGCCAGCAGCGCGCCGACAGGGGAAGTTGGAAACACCATATATTTT	CASSAPTGEVGNTIYF
TRBV7-2	TRBJ2-5	TRBD2	15	NA	TGTGCCAGCAGCTTAGGATCGGGAGGAGTGGAGACCCAGTACTTC	CASSLGSGGVETQYF
TRBV27	TRBJ1-5	NA	18	NA	TGTGCCAGCAGTTTAGGGGGCGCATACTGGGATGGAAATCAGCCCCAGCATTTT	CASSLGGAYWDGNQPQHF
TRBV4-1	TRBJ2-1	TRBD2	15	once	TGCGCCAGCAGCCCCCTGACTAGCGGGAGGCATGAGCAGTTCTTC	CASSPLTSGRHEQFF
TRBV19	TRBJ1-4	NA	12	NA	TGTGCCAGTAGTGGCAAGAATGAAAAACTGTTTTTT	CASSGKNEKLFF
TRBV11-2	TRBJ2-5	NA	11	NA	TGTGCCAGCAGCTTGCAAGAGACCCAGTACTTC	CASSLQETQYF
TRBV25-1	TRBJ2-7	TRBD1	16	NA	TGTGCCAGCAGTGATTCGGGACAGGGGAACTCCTACGAGCAGTACTTC	CASSDSGQGNSYEQYF
TRBV6-1	TRBJ1-3	TRBD1	15	NA	TGTGCCAGCAGGAGTTGGGACAGTGACGGAAACACCATATATTTT	CASRSWDSDGNTIYF
TRBV18	TRBJ2-7	NA	14	NA	TGTGCCAGCTCACCACCTCGGCCAACCTACGAGCAGTACTTC	CASSPPRPTYEQYF
TRBV11-2	TRBJ2-7	TRBD1	15	NA	TGTGCCAGCAGCTTAGCGGGGACAGGGGACTACGAGCAGTACTTC	CASSLAGTGDYEQYF
TRBV9	TRBJ2-1	NA	10	NA	TGTGCCAGCAGCGGCTCTGAGCAGTTCTTC	CASSGSEQFF
TRBV5-1	TRBJ2-7	NA	16	NA	TGCGCCAGCAGCTTGGAAGGACTATCGAGCTCCTACGAGCAGTACTTC	CASSLEGLSSSYEQYF
TRBV13	TRBJ2-7	TRBD2	14	NA	TGTGCCAGCGGGCAGCGGGAGTTATCCTACGAGCAGTACTTC	CASGQRELSYEQYF
TRBV5-1	TRBJ2-1	TRBD1	14	NA	TGCGCCAGCGGGAGACAGGGGGGCTACAATGAGCAGTTCTTC	CASGRQGGYNEQFF
TRBV5-1	TRBJ2-1	TRBD2	16	NA	TGCGCCAGCAGCTGGGGACTAGCGGGAGTTGACAATGAGCAGTTCTTC	CASSWGLAGVDNEQFF
TRBV27	TRBJ2-7	NA	11	NA	TGTGCCAGCGCAAAGGGGAGCGAGCAGTACTTC	CASAKGSEQYF
TRBV10-3	TRBJ2-7	NA	12	NA	TGTGCCACCTTGGGTTTCGCCTACGAGCAGTACTTC	CATLGFAYEQYF
TRBV28	TRBJ1-1	NA	15	once	TGTGCCAGCAGTCCTCCGGGATTGGCGAACACTGAAGCTTTCTTT	CASSPPGLANTEAFF
TRBV11-2	TRBJ1-1	NA	15	NA	TGTGCCAGCGGTTATACGGCAAGGGGGAACACTGAAGCTTTCTTT	CASGYTARGNTEAFF
TRBV11-3	TRBJ2-1	TRBD1	15	NA	TGTGCCAGCAGCCAGCGGGACAGGGGGCTCAATGAGCAGTTCTTC	CASSQRDRGLNEQFF
TRBV19	TRBJ2-1	TRBD2	13	NA	TGTGCCAGTAGCCGGACTAGCGGGGGGGAGCAGTTCTTC	CASSRTSGGEQFF
TRBV28	TRBJ1-3	NA	16	NA	TGTGCCAGCAGGGTCCTAGGGCTCACCTCTGGAAACACCATATATTTT	CASRVLGLTSGNTIYF
TRBV27	TRBJ2-7	NA	14	NA	TGTGCCAGCAGTTTTAGTCCAGGGCGAAACGAGCAGTACTTC	CASSFSPGRNEQYF
TRBV29-1	TRBJ1-1	TRBD1	14	NA	TGCAGCGCCCGGGGACAGGGATATCCCACTGAAGCTTTCTTT	CSARGQGYPTEAFF
TRBV5-6	TRBJ2-1	TRBD2	16	NA	TGTGCCAGCAGCTCGGGCCCTAGCGGGGCTTACAATGAGCAGTTCTTC	CASSSGPSGAYNEQFF